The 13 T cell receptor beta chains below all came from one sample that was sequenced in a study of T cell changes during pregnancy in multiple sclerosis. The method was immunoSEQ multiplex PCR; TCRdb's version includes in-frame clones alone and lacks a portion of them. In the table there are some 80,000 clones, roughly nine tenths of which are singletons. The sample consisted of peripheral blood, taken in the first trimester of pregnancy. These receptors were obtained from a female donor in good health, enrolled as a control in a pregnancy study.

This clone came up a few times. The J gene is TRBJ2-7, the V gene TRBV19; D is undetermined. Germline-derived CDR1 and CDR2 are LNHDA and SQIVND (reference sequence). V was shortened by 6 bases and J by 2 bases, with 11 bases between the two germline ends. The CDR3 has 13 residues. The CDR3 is CASSIGSPYEQYF. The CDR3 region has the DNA TGTGCCAGTAGCATCGGGTCTCCCTACGAGCAGTACTTC. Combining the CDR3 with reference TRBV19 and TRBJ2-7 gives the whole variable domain DGGITQSPKYLFRKEGQNVTLSCEQNLNHDAMYWYRQDPGQGLRLIYYSQIVNDFQKGDIAEGYSVSREKKESFPLTVTSAQKNPTAFYLCASSIGSPYEQYFGPGTRLTVT.

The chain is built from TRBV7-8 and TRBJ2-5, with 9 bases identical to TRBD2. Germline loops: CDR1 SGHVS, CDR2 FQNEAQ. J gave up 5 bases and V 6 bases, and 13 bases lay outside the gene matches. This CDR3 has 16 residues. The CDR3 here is CASSSVQRGDRETQYF. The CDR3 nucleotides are TGTGCCAGCAGTTCCGTCCAGCGGGGGGACCGGGAGACCCAGTACTTC.

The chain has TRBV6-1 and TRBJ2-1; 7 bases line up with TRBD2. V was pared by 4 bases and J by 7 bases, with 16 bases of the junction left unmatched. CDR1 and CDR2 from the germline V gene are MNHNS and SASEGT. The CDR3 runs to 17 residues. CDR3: CASSASPPGGGKNEQFF. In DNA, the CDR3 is TGTGCCAGCAGTGCAAGCCCCCCGGGCGGGGGAAAGAATGAGCAGTTCTTC.

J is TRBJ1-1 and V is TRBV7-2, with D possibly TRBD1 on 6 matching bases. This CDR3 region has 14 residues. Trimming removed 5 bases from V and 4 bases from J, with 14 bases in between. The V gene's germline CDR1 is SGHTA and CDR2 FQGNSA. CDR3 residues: CASSPQGRSTEAFF. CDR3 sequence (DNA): TGTGCCAGCAGCCCACAGGGAAGGAGCACTGAAGCTTTCTTT.

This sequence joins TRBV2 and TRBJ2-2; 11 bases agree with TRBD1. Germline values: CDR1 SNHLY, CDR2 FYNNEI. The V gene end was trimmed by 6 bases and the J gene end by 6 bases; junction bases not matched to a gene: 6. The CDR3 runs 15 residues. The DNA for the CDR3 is TGTGCCAGCAGGTGGACAGGGGGCAGGGCCGGGGAGCTGTTTTTT. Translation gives CASRWTGGRAGELFF.

The CDR3 is CASSETLDRASYEQYF. The CDR3 region has the DNA TGTGCCAGCAGTGAAACACTCGACAGGGCTAGCTACGAGCAGTACTTC. The V call is TRBV25-1, the J call TRBJ2-7, with 7 positions matching TRBD1. Trimming cost V 2 bases and J 3 bases; bases outside gene matches: 10. Germline V gene lookup returns CDR1 MGHDK and CDR2 SYGVNS. This CDR3 spans 16 amino acids.

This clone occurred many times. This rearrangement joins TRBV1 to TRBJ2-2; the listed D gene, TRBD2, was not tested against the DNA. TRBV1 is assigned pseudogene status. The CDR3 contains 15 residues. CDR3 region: CTSSPSGGATGELFF. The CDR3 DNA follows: TGCACCAGCAGCCCTAGCGGGGGGGCCACCGGGGAGCTGTTTTTT.

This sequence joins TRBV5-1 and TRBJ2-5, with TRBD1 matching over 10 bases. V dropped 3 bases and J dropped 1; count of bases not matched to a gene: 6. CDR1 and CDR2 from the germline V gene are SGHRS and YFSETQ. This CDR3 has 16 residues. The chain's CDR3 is CASSSPRQGAQETQYF. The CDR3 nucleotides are TGCGCCAGCAGCTCCCCCCGACAGGGGGCCCAAGAGACCCAGTACTTC. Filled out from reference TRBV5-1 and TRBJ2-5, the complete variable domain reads KAGVTQTPRYLIKTRGQQVTLSCSPISGHRSVSWYQQTPGQGLQFLFEYFSETQRNKGNFPGRFSGRQFSNSRSEMNVSTLELGDSALYLCASSSPRQGAQETQYFGPGTRLLVL.

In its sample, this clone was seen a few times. This CDR3 reads CASSFSGEWTEAFF. CDR3 sequence (DNA): TGTGCCAGCAGCTTCTCAGGGGAATGGACTGAAGCTTTCTTT. This chain joins TRBV5-4 and TRBJ1-1; tentative D call: TRBD1 (6 bases). CDR1 SGHNT and CDR2 YYREEE come from the germline V gene (reference sequence). This CDR3 is 14 amino acids long. Trimming pared 2 bases from V and 5 bases from J, leaving 13 bases between.

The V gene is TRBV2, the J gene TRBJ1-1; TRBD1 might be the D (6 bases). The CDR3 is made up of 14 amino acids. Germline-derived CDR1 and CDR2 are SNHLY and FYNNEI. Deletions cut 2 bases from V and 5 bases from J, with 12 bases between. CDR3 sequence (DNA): TGTGCCAGCAGTGAACAGGGGTGGGTAACTGAAGCTTTCTTT. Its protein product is CASSEQGWVTEAFF.

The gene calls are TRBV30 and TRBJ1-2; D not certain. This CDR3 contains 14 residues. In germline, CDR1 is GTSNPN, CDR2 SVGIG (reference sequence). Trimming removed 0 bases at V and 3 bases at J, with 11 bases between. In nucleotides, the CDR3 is TGTGCCTGGAGTGTAATACAGAGAGACTATGGCTACACCTTC. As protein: CAWSVIQRDYGYTF.

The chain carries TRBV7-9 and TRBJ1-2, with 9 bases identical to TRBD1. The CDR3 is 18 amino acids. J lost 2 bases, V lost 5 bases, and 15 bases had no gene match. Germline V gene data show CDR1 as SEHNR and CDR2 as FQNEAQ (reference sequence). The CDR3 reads CASSPMPGQGARNYGYTF. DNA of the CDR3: TGTGCCAGCAGCCCTATGCCGGGACAGGGTGCGCGCAACTATGGCTACACCTTC. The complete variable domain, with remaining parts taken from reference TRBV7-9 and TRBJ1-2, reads DTGVSQNPRHKITKRGQNVTFRCDPISEHNRLYWYRQTLGQGPEFLTYFQNEAQLEKSRLLSDRFSAERPKGSFSTLEIQRTEQGDSAMYLCASSPMPGQGARNYGYTFGSGTRLTVV.

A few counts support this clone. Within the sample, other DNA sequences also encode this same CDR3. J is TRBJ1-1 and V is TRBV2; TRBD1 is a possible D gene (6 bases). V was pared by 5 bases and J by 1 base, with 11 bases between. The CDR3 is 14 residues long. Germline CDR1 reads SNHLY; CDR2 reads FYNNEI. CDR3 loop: CASSPLGGNTEAFF. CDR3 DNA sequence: TGTGCCAGCAGTCCCCTAGGGGGGAACACTGAAGCTTTCTTT. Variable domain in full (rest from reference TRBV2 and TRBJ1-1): EPEVTQTPSHQVTQMGQEVILRCVPISNHLYFYWYRQILGQKVEFLVSFYNNEISEKSEIFDDQFSVERPDGSNFTLKIRSTKLEDSAMYFCASSPLGGNTEAFFGQGTRLTVV.